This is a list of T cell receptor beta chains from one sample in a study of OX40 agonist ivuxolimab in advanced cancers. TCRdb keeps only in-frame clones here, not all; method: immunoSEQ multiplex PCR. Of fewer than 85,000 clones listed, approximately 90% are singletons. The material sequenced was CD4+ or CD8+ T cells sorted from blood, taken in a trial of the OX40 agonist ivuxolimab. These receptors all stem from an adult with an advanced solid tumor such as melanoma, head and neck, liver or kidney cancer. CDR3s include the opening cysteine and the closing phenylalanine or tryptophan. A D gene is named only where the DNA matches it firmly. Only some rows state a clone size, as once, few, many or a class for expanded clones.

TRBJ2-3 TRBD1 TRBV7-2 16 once TGTGCCAGCAGCCCAAGTCCGGGACAGGTAGTTGGGGGGCAGTATTTT CASSPSPGQVVGGQYF
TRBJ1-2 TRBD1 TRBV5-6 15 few TGTGCCAGCAGCTTGCTGGTCCGGACAGGGGGAGGCTACACCTTC CASSLLVRTGGGYTF
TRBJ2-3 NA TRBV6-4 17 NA TGTGCCAGCAGTGATTGGGGTAGTTCGTCTGGGACAGATACGCAGTATTTT CASSDWGSSSGTDTQYF
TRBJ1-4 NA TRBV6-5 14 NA TGTGCCAGCAGGTCAACGGGAGGGGGGGAAAAACTGTTTTTT CASRSTGGGEKLFF
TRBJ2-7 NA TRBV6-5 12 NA TGTGCCAGCAGTCAGAGGGTTGGCGAGCAGTACTTC CASSQRVGEQYF
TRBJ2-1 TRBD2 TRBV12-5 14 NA TGTGCTAGTGGTTTGCCTAGCGGGGGCCCGGAGCAGTTCTTC CASGLPSGGPEQFF
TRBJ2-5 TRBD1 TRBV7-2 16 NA TGTGCCAGCAGCTTAGAAGACAGGGGGGGTCAAGAGACCCAGTACTTC CASSLEDRGGQETQYF
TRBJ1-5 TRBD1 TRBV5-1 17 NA TGCGCCAGCAGCTTGGGTACAGGGGGCATGGGCAATCAGCCCCAGCATTTT CASSLGTGGMGNQPQHF
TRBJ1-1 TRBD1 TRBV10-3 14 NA TGTGCCATCAGTGAGTCGAGGGGGCGAACTGAAGCTTTCTTT CAISESRGRTEAFF
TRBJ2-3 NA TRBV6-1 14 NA TGTGCCAGCAGTGCGACAGCATATGGTGATACGCAGTATTTT CASSATAYGDTQYF
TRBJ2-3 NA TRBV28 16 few TGTGCCAGCAGTTCGGACACTCCAGCTAACACAGATACGCAGTATTTT CASSSDTPANTDTQYF
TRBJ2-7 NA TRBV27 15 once TGTGCCAGCAGTTTATCAGGGGGACCCTCCTACGAGCAGTACTTC CASSLSGGPSYEQYF
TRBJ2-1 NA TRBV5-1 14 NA TGCGCCAGCAGCTTATTGTCGGGAGAACTTGAGCAGTTCTTC CASSLLSGELEQFF
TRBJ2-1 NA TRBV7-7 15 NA TGTGCCAGCGAGGGGGAGGGAAGCTCCTACAATGAGCAGTTCTTC CASEGEGSSYNEQFF
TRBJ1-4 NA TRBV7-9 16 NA TGTGCCAGCAGCTTCCGGGGGGCGCAAACTAATGAAAAACTGTTTTTT CASSFRGAQTNEKLFF
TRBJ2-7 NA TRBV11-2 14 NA TGTGCCAGCAGTCGCACGGTAGGCTCCTACGAGCAGTACTTC CASSRTVGSYEQYF
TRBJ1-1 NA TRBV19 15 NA TGTGCCAGTAGTATTCAATCGACAGCGAACACTGAAGCTTTCTTT CASSIQSTANTEAFF
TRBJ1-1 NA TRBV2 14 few TGTGCCAGCAGTCCCTTCGAGGGGAACACTGAAGCTTTCTTT CASSPFEGNTEAFF
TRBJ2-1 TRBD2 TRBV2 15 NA TGTGCCAGCCAAGTACTAGCGGGGGGAAGTGTTGAGCAGTTCTTC CASQVLAGGSVEQFF
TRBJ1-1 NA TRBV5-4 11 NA TGTGCCAGCAGCGGGAACACTGAAGCTTTCTTT CASSGNTEAFF
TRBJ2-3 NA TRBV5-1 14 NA TGCGCCAGCAGCTTGACCGGCCGCACAGATACGCAGTATTTT CASSLTGRTDTQYF
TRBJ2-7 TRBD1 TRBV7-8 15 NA TGTGCCAGCAGTCAATGGGACAGGGAGAGCTACGAGCAGTACTTC CASSQWDRESYEQYF
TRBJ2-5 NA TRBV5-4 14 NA TGTGCCAGCAGCTTGGCCAACGGGTTGGAGACCCAGTACTTC CASSLANGLETQYF
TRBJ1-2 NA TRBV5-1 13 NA TGCGCCAGCAGCTTAGGACACCAGTATGGCTACACCTTC CASSLGHQYGYTF
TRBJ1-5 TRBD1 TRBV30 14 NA TGTGCCTGGAGTGATACAGGGGTGGATCAGCCCCAGCATTTT CAWSDTGVDQPQHF
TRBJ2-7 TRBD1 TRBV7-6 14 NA TGTGCCAGCAGCTCGACAACAGGGGGCCTCGAGCAGTACTTC CASSSTTGGLEQYF
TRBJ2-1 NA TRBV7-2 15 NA TGTGCCAGCAGGGCCGGGTCTAGCTCCTACAATGAGCAGTTCTTC CASRAGSSSYNEQFF
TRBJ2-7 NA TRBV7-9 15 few TGTGCCAGCAAAGCAGTATCCGTTCTCGGCTACGAGCAGTACTTC CASKAVSVLGYEQYF
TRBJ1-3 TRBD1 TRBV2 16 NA TGTGCCAGCAGTACACGGACAGGGAAGCCTGGAAACACCATATATTTT CASSTRTGKPGNTIYF
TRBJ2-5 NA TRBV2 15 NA TGTGCCAGCAGTGGGAGCGTTACGGCACAAGAGACCCAGTACTTC CASSGSVTAQETQYF
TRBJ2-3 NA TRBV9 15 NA TGTGCCAGCAGCGTAGATGGGATTAGCACAGATACGCAGTATTTT CASSVDGISTDTQYF
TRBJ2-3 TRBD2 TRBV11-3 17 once TGTGCCAGCAGCTCTCGGACTAGCACCCGAAGCACAGATACGCAGTATTTT CASSSRTSTRSTDTQYF
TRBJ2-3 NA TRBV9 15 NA TGTGCCAGCAGCGTAATTGGTGGGAGCACAGATACGCAGTATTTT CASSVIGGSTDTQYF
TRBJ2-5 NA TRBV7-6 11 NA TGTGCCAGCAGCTTTTATGAGACCCAGTACTTC CASSFYETQYF
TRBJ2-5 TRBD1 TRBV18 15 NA TGTGCCAGCTCACCGCAGGGGGCAATTTTAGAGACCCAGTACTTC CASSPQGAILETQYF
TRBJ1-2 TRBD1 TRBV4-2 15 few TGTGCCAGCAGCCAAGATTCAACAGGGGAGGTTGGCTACACCTTC CASSQDSTGEVGYTF
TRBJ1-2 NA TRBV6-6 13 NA TGTGCCAGCAGTAGCGGGGGAGGGGATGGCTACACCTTC CASSSGGGDGYTF
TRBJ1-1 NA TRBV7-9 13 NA TGTGCCAGCAGCTTAGGTGAAGAGGGAAGAGCTTTCTTT CASSLGEEGRAFF
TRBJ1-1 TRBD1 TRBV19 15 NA TGTGCCAGTAGCCTACAGGGGGACCTGGACACTGAAGCTTTCTTT CASSLQGDLDTEAFF
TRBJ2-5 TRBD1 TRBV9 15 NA TGTGCCAGCACGGAACCGGGACAGAGGATTGCGACCCAGTACTTC CASTEPGQRIATQYF
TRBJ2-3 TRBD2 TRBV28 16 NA TGTGCCAGCACCCCCGGGGGGGCGGGGAGTACAGATACGCAGTATTTT CASTPGGAGSTDTQYF
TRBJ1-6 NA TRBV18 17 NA TGTGCCAGCTCCCCTGAACCCGCTGGAGGGGACAATTCACCCCTCCACTTT CASSPEPAGGDNSPLHF
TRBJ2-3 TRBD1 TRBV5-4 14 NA TGTGCCAGCAGCCCCAGGGGGAGCACAGATACGCAGTATTTT CASSPRGSTDTQYF
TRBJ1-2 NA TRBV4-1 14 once TGCGCCAGCAGCCAAGATAGCAGGGTTAACGGCTACACCTTC CASSQDSRVNGYTF
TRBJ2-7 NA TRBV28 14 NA TGTGCCAGCAGTTTAGGGGTTCCCCAGGGCGAGCAGTACTTC CASSLGVPQGEQYF
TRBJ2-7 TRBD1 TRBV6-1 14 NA TGTGCCAGCAGTGAACAGGGACAGGGGTACGAGCAGTACTTC CASSEQGQGYEQYF
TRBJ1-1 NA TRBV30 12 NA TGTGCCTGGAGTGGTCTGAATAGGTGGACTTTCTTT CAWSGLNRWTFF
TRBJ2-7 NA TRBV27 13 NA TGTGCCAGCAGTTTGCGGGGTCCCTACGAGCAGTACTTC CASSLRGPYEQYF
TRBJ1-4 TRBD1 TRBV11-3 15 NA TGTGCCAGCAGCGGCCCAGGGGGCACTAATGAAAAACTGTTTTTT CASSGPGGTNEKLFF
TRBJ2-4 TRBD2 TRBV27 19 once TGTGCCAGCAGTGCCGAACCGGGACTAGCGGAGATAGCCAAAAACATTCAGTACTTC CASSAEPGLAEIAKNIQYF
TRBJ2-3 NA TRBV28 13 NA TGTGCCAGCAGTTGGGGTAGCACAGATACGCAGTATTTT CASSWGSTDTQYF
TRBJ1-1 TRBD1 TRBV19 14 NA TGTGCCAGTAGCCAAGGACAGGGAAGCACTGAAGCTTTCTTT CASSQGQGSTEAFF
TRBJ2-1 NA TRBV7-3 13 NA TGTGCCAGCGCCAGTGTTTCCTACAATGAGCAGTTCTTC CASASVSYNEQFF
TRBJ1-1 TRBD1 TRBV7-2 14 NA TGTGCCAGCAGTCCAGGACAGGCGAACACTGAAGCTTTCTTT CASSPGQANTEAFF
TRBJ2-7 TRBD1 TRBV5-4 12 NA TGTGCCAGCAGTTGGGACAGAGGCGAGCAGTACTTC CASSWDRGEQYF
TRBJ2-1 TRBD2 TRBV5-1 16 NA TGCGCCAGCAGCCCGTTAGCGGGGGCCGAACCCAATGAGCAGTTCTTC CASSPLAGAEPNEQFF
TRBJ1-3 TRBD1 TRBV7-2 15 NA TGTGCCAGCAGCCGGGACAGCAACTCTGGAAACACCATATATTTT CASSRDSNSGNTIYF
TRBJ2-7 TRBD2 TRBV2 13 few TGTGCCAACGGGGCTAGCGGGAGGAACGAGCAGTACTTC CANGASGRNEQYF
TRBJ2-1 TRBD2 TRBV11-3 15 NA TGTGCCAGCAGCCCGACTAGCGGGAGTAGCAATGAGCAGTTCTTC CASSPTSGSSNEQFF
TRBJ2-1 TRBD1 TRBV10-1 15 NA TGCGCCAGCAGTGCCAGACAGGGGGCTTACAATGAGCAGTTCTTC CASSARQGAYNEQFF